Sequencing of this TCR beta chain was carried out in a study of CD4 T cells in relation to SARS-CoV-2 and coronaviruses. Unexposed donor CD4+ T cells date from about 2011-2019, before the COVID-19 pandemic. After approximately ten days of culture, CD4+ T cells were isolated. Sequenced by immunoSEQ multiplex PCR; TCRdb stores in-frame clones only, minus some. The sample has almost 30,000 clones; about 80% are singletons. About this clone: Its matching antigen is unknown.

Germline V gene sequence: CDR1 MNHEY, CDR2 SVGEGT. Between the trimmed V and J ends, which lost 0 bases and 4 bases, there was a span of 16 bases. CDR3 length: 17 residues. The chain recombines TRBV6-2 or TRBV6-3 with TRBJ1-5; D might be TRBD1 (5 bases). Sequences were obtained from CD4+ T cells from PBMCs, cultured in vitro. The sequence was collected from a human donor in good health. CDR3 in amino acids: CASSYSKGALWNQPQHF. In DNA form, the CDR3 reads TGTGCCAGCAGTTACTCGAAAGGGGCACTGTGGAATCAGCCCCAGCATTTT.